Reported below is one TCR beta chain. Its antigen is as yet unknown. The sample originates from a study of beta chain features in type 1 diabetes. Staining for CD45RO/CCR7/CD25/CD127/CD95/CD27 allowed sorting of CD4+ naive, central memory, regulatory and stem cell-like memory cells. CDR1 is KGHSH, CDR2 LQKENI, per germline. The germline V and J ends were trimmed by 3 bases and 10 bases, with 13 bases remaining between them. The CDR3 covers 13 residues. The investigators reverse transcribed all of the isolated RNA, so they sequenced expressed TCRB transcripts. Naive, central memory and regulatory T cell samples yielded around 3.6 million reads on average. Sequencing was performed with immunoSEQ multiplex PCR; in TCRdb, only in-frame clones are kept and a portion is missing. Counted here are a few hundred thousand clones, roughly 12% occurring once; the ten biggest clones make up 0.0085% to 0.012%. The study's findings and limits: In every one of the four CD4+ subsets, TCRB CDR3s were moderately but significantly shorter in Type 1 diabetes patients.

Material for sequencing was naive CD4+ T cells from blood. This TCR came from a woman between 18 and 29 years old with type 1 diabetes. This chain joins TRBV18 and TRBJ2-1; D remains unclear. CDR3 amino acids: CASSPPLLREQFF. CDR3 DNA sequence: TGTGCCAGCTCACCCCCGCTCTTGCGGGAGCAGTTCTTC.